A single sample is the source of the 20 T cell receptor beta chains below, sequenced in a study of OX40 agonist ivuxolimab in advanced cancers. Some clones are missing from TCRdb's copy, which holds only in-frame ones; the method was immunoSEQ multiplex PCR. This sample has 30,000 to 35,000 clones, with more than 65% found just once. The sample was CD4+ or CD8+ T cells sorted from blood, taken in a trial of the OX40 agonist ivuxolimab. Receptor source: an adult with an advanced solid tumor such as melanoma, head and neck, liver or kidney cancer.

The chain employs TRBV19 and TRBJ2-5, with 7 bases aligning to TRBD1. This CDR3 region has 15 residues. The V gene's germline CDR1 is LNHDA and CDR2 SQIVND (reference sequence). Trimming at V came to 6 bases and at J to 2 bases, leaving 9 bases not matched to a gene. The CDR3 DNA sequence: TGTGCCAGTAGATTAACAGGGGTACGGCAAGAGACCCAGTACTTC. Amino acids: CASRLTGVRQETQYF.

This clone counts as medium-sized. The gene calls are TRBV10-3 and TRBJ2-7, with 8 bases fitting TRBD1. The CDR3 totals 14 residues. In germline, CDR1 is ENHRY, CDR2 SYGVKD. Trimming removed 3 bases from V and 3 bases from J; junction bases left unmatched: 4. CDR3 sequence: CAISDKGQGYEQYF. CDR3 sequence (DNA): TGTGCCATCAGTGATAAAGGACAGGGCTACGAGCAGTACTTC.

The chain uses TRBV15 and TRBJ1-2, with D perhaps matching TRBD1 (5 bases). The germline CDR1 and CDR2 sequences are LNHNV and YYDKDF (reference sequence). The V gene lost 8 bases and the J gene lost 4 bases, with 17 bases spanning the gap. The CDR3 has 14 residues. In DNA form, the CDR3 reads TGTGCCACCGCAAGTCCAACAGGTTTCTATGGCTACACCTTC. Encoded protein: CATASPTGFYGYTF.

V and J are TRBV6-5 and TRBJ1-2, with 8 positions matching TRBD1. The V gene's germline CDR1 is MNHEY and CDR2 SVGAGI. This CDR3 is 14 amino acids long. V was clipped by 6 bases and J by 4 bases; unmatched bases: 7. The CDR3 coding sequence is TGTGCCAGCAGAACGACAGGGGCTCTCTATGGCTACACCTTC. Its protein product is CASRTTGALYGYTF.

The CDR3 spells CASSLYMIDEQFF. In DNA, the CDR3 is TGTGCCAGCAGCTTGTATATGATAGATGAGCAGTTCTTC. This rearrangement joins TRBV5-4 to TRBJ2-1; no definite D call. The V gene's germline CDR1 is SGHNT and CDR2 YYREEE (reference sequence). The V end was cut by 1 base, the J end by 8 bases, with 10 bases between. The length of the CDR3 is 13 residues.

In nucleotides, the CDR3 is TGTGCCAGCAGCTTTAGTCCTGAGATTTCACCCCTCCACTTT. It specifies CASSFSPEISPLHF. The rearrangement uses TRBV5-8 and TRBJ1-6, with no clear D. The CDR3 is 14 amino acids. Trimming stripped 2 bases from V and 9 bases from J, with 12 bases between. CDR1 SGHTS and CDR2 YDEGEE come from the germline V gene.

This clone was seen only a few times. This sequence joins TRBV27 and TRBJ1-6, with 9 bases fitting TRBD1. The CDR3 is 14 residues long. With V trimmed by 6 bases and J by 5 bases, 2 bases remained unmatched. Germline V CDR1 and CDR2: MNHEY, SMNVEV (reference sequence). The CDR3 coding sequence is TGTGCCAGCAGCAGGGACAGGGATAATTCACCCCTCCACTTT. It is translated as CASSRDRDNSPLHF.

This sequence joins TRBV5-6 and TRBJ2-7; the D gene could be TRBD1 or TRBD2 (5 bases each). V lost 4 bases and J lost 2, with 13 bases in between. In germline, CDR1 is SGHDT, CDR2 YYEEEE. The CDR3 loop spans 14 amino acids. This CDR3 is CASSPGPNTYEQYF. The CDR3 DNA reads as TGTGCCAGCAGCCCGGGACCCAATACCTACGAGCAGTACTTC. The variable domain in full, completed from reference TRBV5-6 and TRBJ2-7, reads DAGVTQSPTHLIKTRGQQVTLRCSPKSGHDTVSWYQQALGQGPQFIFQYYEEEERQRGNFPDRFSGHQFPNYSSELNVNALLLGDSALYLCASSPGPNTYEQYFGPGTRLTVT.

The chain carries TRBV2 and TRBJ1-4; D may be TRBD1 (6 bases). The V and J ends lost 4 bases and 10 bases respectively, with 16 bases between them. The CDR3 totals 14 residues. Germline values: CDR1 SNHLY, CDR2 FYNNEI. CDR3 sequence (DNA): TGTGCCAGCAGTGGCGGGCAGGGAGGGGGAAAACTGTTTTTT. This translates into CASSGGQGGGKLFF.

The rearrangement joins TRBV4-2 to TRBJ1-1; TRBD1 is a possible D gene (5 bases). The germline V and J ends were trimmed by 0 bases and 4 bases, with 9 bases remaining between them. In germline, CDR1 is LGHNA, CDR2 YNFKEQ. This CDR3 contains 14 residues. The CDR3: CASSQERGITEAFF. CDR3 sequence (DNA): TGTGCCAGCAGCCAAGAAAGGGGTATCACTGAAGCTTTCTTT.

This chain joins TRBV2 and TRBJ1-1; D gene uncertain. V was cut by 4 bases and J by 5 bases, with 11 bases left in between. The CDR3 runs 13 residues. The germline gives CDR1 SNHLY, CDR2 FYNNEI. The CDR3 coding sequence is TGTGCCAGCAGTGGACCCCTAGGGACTGAAGCTTTCTTT. It specifies CASSGPLGTEAFF.

This clone was seen once. The chain carries TRBV18 and TRBJ2-6; possibly TRBD1 or TRBD2 for D (5 bases each). There are 17 residues in the CDR3. Germline values: CDR1 KGHSH, CDR2 LQKENI. V lost 3 bases and J 0 bases, leaving 12 bases between the germline ends. For the CDR3, the DNA is TGTGCCAGCTCACCTACGGGACCCAGCTCTGGGGCCAACGTCCTGACTTTC. Protein sequence: CASSPTGPSSGANVLTF.

CDR3 region: CAWSDSPGEKLFF. The CDR3 DNA reads TGTGCCTGGAGTGACTCTCCGGGGGAAAAACTGTTTTTT. V is TRBV30 and J is TRBJ1-4; D gene ambiguous. CDR1 and CDR2 from the germline V gene are GTSNPN and SVGIG (reference sequence). V was shortened by 1 base and J by 8 bases, with 11 bases between the two germline ends. The CDR3 totals 13 residues. The whole variable domain, remainder taken from reference TRBV30 and TRBJ1-4, is SQTIHQWPATLVQPVGSPLSLECTVEGTSNPNLYWYRQAAGRGLQLLFYSVGIGQISSEVPQNLSASRPQDRQFILSSKKLLLSDSGFYLCAWSDSPGEKLFFGSGTQLSVL.

This clone has a handful of counts. The V and J genes are TRBV30 and TRBJ1-2; D is ambiguous. The V end lost 2 bases, the J end lost 0 bases, and 19 bases lay between the germline ends. The germline gives CDR1 GTSNPN, CDR2 SVGIG (reference sequence). This CDR3 comprises 17 residues. CDR3 residues: CAWSPFYTKEANYGYTF. The CDR3 nucleotides are TGTGCCTGGAGTCCTTTTTACACGAAAGAAGCTAACTATGGCTACACCTTC.

CDR3 DNA sequence: TGTGCCAGCAGCCTATCACACCTAGGTAACGAGCAGTACTTC. Its translation is CASSLSHLGNEQYF. The gene calls are TRBV28 and TRBJ2-5; D unresolved. The J call is uncertain, as TRBJ2-7 better fits the DNA end. CDR1 is MDHEN, CDR2 SYDVKM, per germline. The CDR3 totals 14 residues.

The V gene is TRBV5-1, the J gene TRBJ1-2; 8 bases are a match to TRBD1. This CDR3 contains 12 residues. The germline gives CDR1 SGHRS, CDR2 YFSETQ. V trimming: 3 bases; J trimming: 6 bases; junction bases outside the gene matches: 1. The DNA for the CDR3 is TGCGCCAGCAGCTCGGGACAGGATGGCTACACCTTC. This sequence encodes CASSSGQDGYTF.

This clone has more than one count but fewer than ten. The chain couples TRBV7-6 to TRBJ2-1; D is unresolved. V was clipped by 5 bases and J by 7 bases, with 21 bases between them. The CDR3 extends over 16 amino acids. The germline V gene encodes CDR1 SGHVS and CDR2 FNYEAQ. Written as DNA, the CDR3 is TGTGCCAGCAGCCCCAGCCCCCCTAGAACAGCGAATGAGCAGTTCTTC. It is translated as CASSPSPPRTANEQFF. Drawing the rest from reference TRBV7-6 and TRBJ2-1, the complete variable domain is GAGVSQSPRYKVTKRGQDVALRCDPISGHVSLYWYRQALGQGPEFLTYFNYEAQQDKSGLPNDRFSAERPEGSISTLTIQRTEQRDSAMYRCASSPSPPRTANEQFFGPGTRLTVL.

A word on this clone: The junction shows a germline mismatch at one end, possibly a read error. This chain uses TRBV7-7 with TRBJ2-1; TRBD2 aligns across 11 bases. CDR3 length: 12 amino acids. Germline loops: CDR1 SSHAT, CDR2 FNYEAQ (reference sequence). The CDR3 region is CASSLAGGEQFF. The CDR3 DNA follows: TGTGCTAGCAGCTTAGCGGGGGGGGAGCAGTTCTTC.

The V call is TRBV7-3, the J call TRBJ2-1; the match to TRBD2 covers 8 bases. The CDR3 sequence is 16 residues long. V was clipped by 4 bases and J by 0 bases; unmatched bases: 5. Germline V gives CDR1 SGHTA, CDR2 FQGTGA. CDR3 region: CASSWVAGSSYNEQFF. In nucleotides, the CDR3 is TGTGCCAGCAGCTGGGTAGCGGGGAGCTCCTACAATGAGCAGTTCTTC.

The chain is built from TRBV7-9 and TRBJ2-3; D is possibly TRBD1 (6 bases). The CDR3 length is 17 residues. V lost 2 bases to trimming and J lost 2 bases, with 17 bases between them. Germline values: CDR1 SEHNR, CDR2 FQNEAQ (reference sequence). In DNA, the CDR3 is TGTGCCAGCAGCTTACAAATTAGGACAGTAAACACAGATACGCAGTATTTT. Encoded protein: CASSLQIRTVNTDTQYF.